Shown below are 26 T cell receptor beta chains from a single sample sequenced in a study of blood T cells in healthy people across ages. Through a sample-barcoded 5' primer and a J-beta primer mix, a second PCR was run for roughly 7 to 11 cycles. TCRdb re-called the 5' RACE reads through MiXCR, storing one row per CDR3 protein. The table lists some 890,000 distinct CDR3 sequences, 25% to 30% of them singletons, with roughly a tenth in the top ten. The sample was also linked to a second study, of T cells of mothers and their children.

The sequenced material came from blood. Receptors originate from a middle-aged woman in good health.

This clonotype was seen many times. The V call is TRBV5-1, the J call TRBJ2-7, with 9 bases lining up with TRBD1. Germline CDR1 SGHRS, CDR2 YFSETQ. The CDR3 is made up of 17 amino acids. The junction had 12 bases not matched to a gene; V was cut back by 2 bases and J by 3 bases. Here the CDR3 reads CASSFGTGFLGNYEQYF. CDR3 nucleotide sequence: TGCGCCAGCAGCTTCGGGACAGGGTTTCTGGGGAACTACGAGCAGTACTTC.

This clonotype was detected only once. The V gene is TRBV7-2, the J gene TRBJ2-5, with 8 nucleotides matching TRBD2. The CDR3 loop spans 15 amino acids. The V gene end was trimmed by 4 bases and the J gene end by 5 bases; junction bases not matched to a gene: 9. Germline V gives CDR1 SGHTA, CDR2 FQGNSA. The DNA of the CDR3 is TGTGCCAGCAGCTCGGGACTAGGAGGCACCGAGACCCAGTACTTC. Its translation is CASSSGLGGTETQYF.

About this clonotype: A single base separates this from a much larger clone, so it may be a read error. The CDR3 sequence is CSARGSARDGYTF. CDR3 DNA sequence: TGCAGCGCCCGAGGGTCAGCCCGAGATGGCTACACCTTC. This rearrangement joins TRBV29-1 to TRBJ1-2; D ambiguous. V was pared by 7 bases and J by 6 bases, with 18 bases between. The CDR3 length is 13 residues. Germline V lookup: CDR1 SQVTM, CDR2 ANQGSEA.

In DNA, the CDR3 is TGTGCCAGCAGCTTGGGGACGCGGAGTACGCAGTATTTT. Protein product: CASSLGTRSTQYF. The V and J genes are TRBV7-9 and TRBJ2-3; either TRBD1 or TRBD2 may fit D (5 bases each). The CDR3 consists of 13 residues. V lost 3 bases and J lost 8, with 12 bases in between. Germline CDR1 reads SEHNR; CDR2 reads FQNEAQ (reference sequence).

This clonotype was seen many times. The gene calls are TRBV12-3 or TRBV12-4 and TRBJ2-3; 7 bases are shared with TRBD2. Trimming took 8 bases from V and 1 from J; bases not matched to a gene: 12. The CDR3 loop spans 16 amino acids. CDR3 in amino acids: CASAILGGLGTDTQYF. The CDR3 DNA sequence: TGTGCCAGCGCCATATTGGGGGGGTTAGGCACAGATACGCAGTATTTT.

The sample holds many counts of this clonotype. The chain carries TRBV20-1 and TRBJ2-7; 7 bases map to TRBD2. Germline values: CDR1 DFQATT, CDR2 SNEGSKA (reference sequence). V was pared by 1 base and J by 4 bases, with 7 bases of the junction left unmatched. This CDR3 spans 14 amino acids. CDR3 amino acids: CSARGGTTRYEQYF. CDR3 in DNA: TGCAGTGCTAGAGGAGGGACTACACGTTACGAGCAGTACTTC.

The chain links TRBV2 to TRBJ2-1; D is ambiguous. The CDR3 has 13 residues. Germline loops: CDR1 SNHLY, CDR2 FYNNEI. Trimming cost V 3 bases and J 7 bases, with 10 bases left between them. CDR3 region: CASSDRPSNEQFF. The CDR3 DNA sequence: TGTGCCAGCAGTGACAGACCGTCGAATGAGCAGTTCTTC.

This clonotype was detected only a few times. The chain links TRBV9 to TRBJ2-5; no definite D call. This CDR3 spans 15 amino acids. Per the germline V gene, CDR1 is SGDLS and CDR2 is YYNGEE. V lost 0 bases to trimming and J lost 3 bases, with 12 bases between them. The CDR3 sequence is CASSVGVGNEETQYF. CDR3 coding DNA: TGTGCCAGCAGCGTAGGGGTGGGGAACGAAGAGACCCAGTACTTC.

The rearrangement uses TRBV12-3 or TRBV12-4 and TRBJ2-1; D gene ambiguous. V lost 8 bases to trimming and J lost 3 bases, with 20 bases between them. The CDR3 covers 16 residues. The CDR3 loop reads CASRASLRSGYNEQFF. The CDR3 nucleotides read TGTGCCAGCCGGGCCTCCCTTCGGAGTGGCTACAATGAGCAGTTCTTC.

Comment on this clonotype: This sequence may be a read error, since a much larger clone differs from it by one base. The chain employs TRBV5-1 and TRBJ2-1; TRBD1 matches 9 bases. The J call may be faulty, since TRBJ2-7 better matches the DNA end. The CDR3 sequence is 13 residues long. Germline-derived CDR1 and CDR2 are SGHRS and YFSETQ. The CDR3 is CACRGTGTIEQYF. The CDR3 DNA follows: TGCGCCTGCAGAGGGACAGGGACGATCGAGCAGTACTTC.

CDR3 nucleotides: TGCAGCGGTGGGGAAGGGTACTATGGCTACACCTTC. This translates into CSGGEGYYGYTF. The V gene is TRBV29-1, the J gene TRBJ1-2; D is undetermined. The V gene's germline CDR1 is SQVTM and CDR2 ANQGSEA. This CDR3 has 12 residues. The V and J ends lost 7 bases and 3 bases respectively, with 12 bases between them.

This clonotype was detected many times. The V call is TRBV12-3 or TRBV12-4, the J call TRBJ2-7; possibly TRBD1 or TRBD2 for D (5 bases each). V dropped 5 bases and J dropped 6 bases, with 17 bases sitting between them. The CDR3 runs to 14 residues. The CDR3 sequence is CASSISGATSEQYF. The CDR3 DNA follows: TGTGCCAGCAGTATCTCCGGGGCCACCTCCGAGCAGTACTTC.

About this clonotype itself: Given a much more abundant clone one base away, this may be a read error. This chain connects TRBV5-1 to TRBJ1-2; D perhaps matches TRBD1 (6 bases). Germline assignment: CDR1 SGHRS and CDR2 YFSETQ. CDR3 length equals 14 residues. CDR3 protein: CASSPDSQSYGCTF. The DNA of the CDR3 is TGCGCCAGCAGCCCGGACAGTCAGAGCTATGGCTGCACCTTC.

CDR3 sequence reads: CASSATSGGVGEQYF. CDR3 nucleotide sequence: TGCGCCAGCAGCGCCACTAGCGGGGGGGTAGGCGAGCAGTACTTC. V and J are TRBV5-1 and TRBJ2-7; 13 bases fit TRBD2. The CDR3 runs to 15 residues. In germline, CDR1 is SGHRS, CDR2 YFSETQ. Trimming removed 4 bases from V and 6 bases from J; junction bases left unmatched: 7.

This clonotype turned up a few times. The chain carries TRBV2 and TRBJ1-5; 7 positions match TRBD1. The CDR3 spans 14 residues. Germline CDR1 and CDR2: SNHLY and FYNNEI. J lost 6 bases, V lost 7 bases, and 9 bases had no gene match. The CDR3 here is CASTSTGRVQPQHF. The CDR3 DNA reads TGTGCCAGCACTTCGACAGGGAGGGTTCAGCCCCAGCATTTT.

This clonotype turned up a few times. V is TRBV5-1 and J is TRBJ2-1; 11 nucleotides agree with TRBD2. The CDR3 runs to 16 residues. CDR1 and CDR2 (germline): SGHRS, YFSETQ. The trim removed 0 bases at V and 6 bases at J, leaving 5 bases unmatched. CDR3 in DNA: TGCGCCAGCAGCTTGGCGCTAGCGGGGGGTGGCAATGAGCAGTTCTTC. Its translation: CASSLALAGGGNEQFF. The variable domain in full, completed from reference TRBV5-1 and TRBJ2-1, reads KAGVTQTPRYLIKTRGQQVTLSCSPISGHRSVSWYQQTPGQGLQFLFEYFSETQRNKGNFPGRFSGRQFSNSRSEMNVSTLELGDSALYLCASSLALAGGGNEQFFGPGTRLTVL.

This clonotype was picked up many times. The chain is built from TRBV12-3 or TRBV12-4 and TRBJ2-7; D is uncertain. This CDR3 spans 15 amino acids. Trimming left V 3 bases short and J 0 bases short, with 12 bases between. DNA of the CDR3: TGTGCCAGCAGTTTCCGTATAGGCATCTCCTACGAGCAGTACTTC. Translation gives CASSFRIGISYEQYF.

This clonotype came up many times. This chain uses TRBV7-2 with TRBJ1-4, with D possibly being TRBD1 (6 bases). Germline-derived CDR1 and CDR2 are SGHTA and FQGNSA. With 1 base removed from V and 7 bases from J, the gap between germline ends came to 10 bases. This CDR3 is 14 amino acids long. CDR3: CASSLGRGSEKLFF. CDR3 nucleotide sequence: TGTGCCAGCAGCTTAGGCAGGGGCTCTGAAAAACTGTTTTTT.

Concerning this clonotype itself: The junction departs from the called germline gene at one end, perhaps through a read error. V usage is TRBV7-6 and J usage is TRBJ1-6; no reliable D call. The CDR3 consists of 15 residues. Germline V CDR1 and CDR2: SGHVS, FNYEAQ. The CDR3 DNA reads as TGTGCCAGCAGCTCAGGTGGAGATGGTAATTCACCCATCCACTTT. Translating it yields CASSSGGDGNSPIHF. The full variable domain, rest sourced from reference TRBV7-6 and TRBJ1-6, is GAGVSQSPRYKVTKRGQDVALRCDPISGHVSLYWYRQALGQGPEFLTYFNYEAQQDKSGLPNDRFSAERPEGSISTLTIQRTEQRDSAMYRCASSSGGDGNSPIHFGNGTRLTVT.

This clonotype appeared a few times. The chain employs TRBV28 and TRBJ1-2; no reliable D call. The V gene lost 5 bases and the J gene lost 2 bases, with 6 bases spanning the gap. Germline V lookup: CDR1 MDHEN, CDR2 SYDVKM. CDR3 length: 12 residues. The CDR3 DNA sequence: TGTGCCAGCAGTGGCAGCAACTATGGCTACACCTTC. Its translation is CASSGSNYGYTF.

This clonotype has just a few counts. The chain is built from TRBV6-2 or TRBV6-3 and TRBJ1-2, with D unresolved. The CDR3 is 13 amino acids. Germline V gene lookup returns CDR1 MNHEY and CDR2 SVGEGT. Trimming shortened V by 0 bases and J by 6 bases, and 8 bases separated the two germline ends. The CDR3 sequence: CASSYSIQDGYTF. DNA of the CDR3: TGTGCCAGCAGTTACTCGATCCAGGATGGCTACACCTTC.

This clonotype was observed a handful of times. The V call is TRBV15, the J call TRBJ2-5; no clear D. The germline CDR1 and CDR2 sequences are LNHNV and YYDKDF (reference sequence). The CDR3 length is 13 residues. Deletions cut 2 bases from V and 3 bases from J, with 7 bases between. The CDR3 loop is CATSRFRKETQYF. The CDR3 coding sequence is TGTGCCACCAGCAGATTTCGGAAAGAGACCCAGTACTTC. Together with reference TRBV15 and TRBJ2-5, the CDR3 gives the full variable domain: DAMVIQNPRYQVTQFGKPVTLSCSQTLNHNVMYWYQQKSSQAPKLLFHYYDKDFNNEADTPDNFQSRRPNTSFCFLDIRSPGLGDTAMYLCATSRFRKETQYFGPGTRLLVL.

This clonotype has only one observation. This chain joins TRBV6-1 and TRBJ1-2, with 9 bases that match TRBD1. The V segment lost 7 bases and the J segment 7 bases; nucleotides outside the gene matches: 7. The CDR3 is made up of 13 amino acids. Germline V gene lookup returns CDR1 MNHNS and CDR2 SASEGT. Here the CDR3 reads CASIGTGTGGYTF. The CDR3 DNA reads as TGTGCCAGCATCGGGACAGGGACGGGTGGCTACACCTTC.

There are a few counts of this clonotype. The rearrangement joins TRBV27 to TRBJ1-6; weak D call: TRBD1 (6 bases). CDR3 length equals 13 residues. Germline-derived CDR1 and CDR2 are MNHEY and SMNVEV (reference sequence). V lost 9 bases and J lost 6, with 12 bases in between. CDR3 bases: TGTGCCAGTGCCGGGACACTTAATTCACCCCTCCACTTT. Encoded protein: CASAGTLNSPLHF.

The chain uses TRBV28 and TRBJ1-5; 7 bases line up with TRBD1. Germline CDR1 and CDR2: MDHEN and SYDVKM. The CDR3 has 16 residues. The trim removed 3 bases at V and 4 bases at J, leaving 9 bases unmatched. The CDR3 spells CASSFGGTASNQPQHF. The CDR3 DNA reads as TGTGCCAGCAGTTTTGGCGGGACAGCCAGTAATCAGCCCCAGCATTTT.

This clonotype was counted ten times or more. This rearrangement joins TRBV18 to TRBJ2-7; 7 bases map to TRBD1. Germline lookup yields CDR1 KGHSH and CDR2 LQKENI. The V gene end was trimmed by 7 bases and the J gene end by 6 bases; junction bases not matched to a gene: 12. The CDR3 is made up of 14 amino acids. The CDR3 loop reads CASLRNRGETEQYF. The CDR3 nucleotides are TGTGCCAGCTTAAGGAACAGGGGTGAGACCGAGCAGTACTTC.